This is a list of T cell receptor beta chains from one sample in a study of blood T cell repertoires in COVID-19. Produced via immunoSEQ multiplex PCR; TCRdb's table is partial and in-frame only. The sample yields some 18,000 clones, around 90% seen once. The specimen sequenced was peripheral blood. These receptors originate from a human donor in a cohort sampled during active COVID-19. Each CDR3 is given without its conserved first and last residue. D genes are given only for firm matches.

V gene	D gene	J gene	CDR3 protein
TRBV5-8	TRBD2	TRBJ2-2	ASSLARLAASGTGELF
TRBV7-8	.	TRBJ2-1	ASSLEIRESSYNEQF
TRBV10-3	.	TRBJ2-7	AIKAGLSSYEQY
TRBV5-1	.	TRBJ1-2	ASSLNPPAGGYT
TRBV6-5	.	TRBJ1-4	ASSRFRNEKLF
TRBV30	TRBD2	TRBJ2-7	AWSEELTSGSFLYEQY
TRBV12-3/TRBV12-4	.	TRBJ1-2	ASSPLDSGSYT
TRBV5-5	.	TRBJ1-1	ASSLAPGGNTEAF
TRBV19	.	TRBJ1-1	ASYPKGRAARNTEAF
TRBV5-5	TRBD2	TRBJ2-5	ASSLGLAGGHD
TRBV2	.	TRBJ2-5	ASSEAKLRGETQY
TRBV5-6	.	TRBJ1-2	ASSLLWSFT
TRBV9	TRBD1	TRBJ2-5	ASSASGGETQY
TRBV7-6	.	TRBJ2-7	ASILPLTVNEQY
TRBV3-1/TRBV3-2	TRBD1	TRBJ2-5	ASSQEGQGGETQY
TRBV18	.	TRBJ2-3	ASSPTGYLDTQY
TRBV18	.	TRBJ1-2	ASSPNSDYGYT
TRBV18	.	TRBJ1-4	ASSRPGDEKLF
TRBV9	.	TRBJ2-1	ASSGTGGSGYNEQF
TRBV6-6	.	TRBJ2-7	ASSYPHEGAYEQY